The sequence of this TCR beta chain was determined in a study of blood T cell repertoires in COVID-19. Study-wide context: T cells, B-cell-depleted T cells, or PBMCs provided the cDNA or gDNA that served as material.

Those enrolled, adults aged roughly 18 to 89 years, came from 25 or so US areas. Participants reported their clinical history, and cohort assignment relied on those reports. V dropped 1 base and J dropped 5 bases, with 16 bases sitting between them. Per the germline V gene, CDR1 is SGHDT and CDR2 is YYEEEE. The CDR3 spans 16 residues. As handled by the study authors: Cell counts per sample came from amplifying reference gene primers. Generated by immunoSEQ multiplex PCR, the TCRdb table keeps only in-frame clones and is missing some. That table supplies the V and J calls and clone size; D and trimming were determined from the DNA. There are 200,000 to 250,000 clones in the sample; over 70% occur only once, and more than 3% lies in the top ten.

The chain links TRBV5-6 to TRBJ2-1; maybe TRBD2 (5 bases). The TCR sequence derives from a young woman who had been exposed to COVID-19. What was sequenced was PBMCs or T cells enriched from blood (not recorded which). CDR3: CASSLFYGNRDNEQFF. The CDR3 DNA reads as TGTGCCAGCAGCTTGTTTTACGGGAACCGGGACAATGAGCAGTTCTTC.